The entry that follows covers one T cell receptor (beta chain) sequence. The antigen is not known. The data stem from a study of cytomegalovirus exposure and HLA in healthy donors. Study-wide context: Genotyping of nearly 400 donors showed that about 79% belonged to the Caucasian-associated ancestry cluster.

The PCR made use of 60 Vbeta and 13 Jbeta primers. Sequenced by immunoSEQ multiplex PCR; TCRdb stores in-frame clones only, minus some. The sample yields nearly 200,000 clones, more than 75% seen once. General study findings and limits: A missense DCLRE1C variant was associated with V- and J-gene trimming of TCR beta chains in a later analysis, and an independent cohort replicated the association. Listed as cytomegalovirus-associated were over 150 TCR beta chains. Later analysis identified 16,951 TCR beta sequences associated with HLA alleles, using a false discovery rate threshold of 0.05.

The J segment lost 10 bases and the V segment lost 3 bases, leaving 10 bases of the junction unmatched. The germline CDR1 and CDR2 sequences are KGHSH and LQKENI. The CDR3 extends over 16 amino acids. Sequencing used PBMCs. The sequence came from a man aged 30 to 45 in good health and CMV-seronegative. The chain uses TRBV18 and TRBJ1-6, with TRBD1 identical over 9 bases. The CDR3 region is CASSPGQGGVRSPLHF. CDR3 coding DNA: TGTGCCAGCTCACCGGGACAGGGAGGGGTGCGGTCACCCCTCCACTTT. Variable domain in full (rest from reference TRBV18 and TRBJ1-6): NAGVMQNPRHLVRRRGQEARLRCSPMKGHSHVYWYRQLPEEGLKFMVYLQKENIIDESGMPKERFSAEFPKEGPSILRIQQVVRGDSAAYFCASSPGQGGVRSPLHFGNGTRLTVT.